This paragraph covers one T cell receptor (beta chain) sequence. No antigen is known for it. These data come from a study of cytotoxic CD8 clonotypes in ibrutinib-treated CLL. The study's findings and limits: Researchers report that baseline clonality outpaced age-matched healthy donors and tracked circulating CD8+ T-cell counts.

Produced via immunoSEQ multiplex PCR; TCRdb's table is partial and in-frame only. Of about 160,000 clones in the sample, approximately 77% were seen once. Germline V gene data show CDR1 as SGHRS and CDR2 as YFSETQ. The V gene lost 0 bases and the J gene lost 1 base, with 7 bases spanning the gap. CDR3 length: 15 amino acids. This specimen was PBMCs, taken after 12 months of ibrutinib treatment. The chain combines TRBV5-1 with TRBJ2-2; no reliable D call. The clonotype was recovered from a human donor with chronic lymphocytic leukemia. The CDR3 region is CASSLGELNTGELFF. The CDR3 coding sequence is TGCGCCAGCAGCTTGGGCGAGCTGAACACCGGGGAGCTGTTTTTT.